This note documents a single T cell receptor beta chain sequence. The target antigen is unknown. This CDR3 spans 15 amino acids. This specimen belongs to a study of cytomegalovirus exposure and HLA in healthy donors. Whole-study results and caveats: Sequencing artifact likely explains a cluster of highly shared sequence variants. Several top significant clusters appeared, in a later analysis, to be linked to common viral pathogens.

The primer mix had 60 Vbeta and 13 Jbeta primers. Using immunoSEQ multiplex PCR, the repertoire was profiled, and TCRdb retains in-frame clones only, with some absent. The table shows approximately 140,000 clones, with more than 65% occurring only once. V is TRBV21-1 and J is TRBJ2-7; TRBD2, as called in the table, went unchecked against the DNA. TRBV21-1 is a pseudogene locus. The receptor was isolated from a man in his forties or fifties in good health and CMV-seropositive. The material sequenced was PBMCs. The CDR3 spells CASCTRLPASYEQYF. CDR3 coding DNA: TGTGCCAGCTGTACCCGACTTCCAGCTTCCTACGAGCAGTACTTC.